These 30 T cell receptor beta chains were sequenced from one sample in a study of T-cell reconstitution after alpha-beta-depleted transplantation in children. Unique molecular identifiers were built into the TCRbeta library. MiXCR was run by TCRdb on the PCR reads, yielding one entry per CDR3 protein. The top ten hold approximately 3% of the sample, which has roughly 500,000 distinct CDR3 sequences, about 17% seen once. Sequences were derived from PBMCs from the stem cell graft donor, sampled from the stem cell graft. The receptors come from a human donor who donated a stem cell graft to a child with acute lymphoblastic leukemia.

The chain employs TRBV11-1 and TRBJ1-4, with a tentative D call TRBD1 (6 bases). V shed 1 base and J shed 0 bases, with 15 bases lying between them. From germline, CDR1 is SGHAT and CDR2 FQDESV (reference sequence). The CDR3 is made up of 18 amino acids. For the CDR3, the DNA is TGTGCCAGCAGCTTAGGTTACAGGGAACCCTCAACTAATGAAAAACTGTTTTTT. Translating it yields CASSLGYREPSTNEKLFF.

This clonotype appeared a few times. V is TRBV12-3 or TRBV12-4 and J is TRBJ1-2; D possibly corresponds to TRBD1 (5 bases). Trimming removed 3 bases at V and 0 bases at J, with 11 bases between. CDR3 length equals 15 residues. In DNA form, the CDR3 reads TGTGCCAGCAGTTTGGACACAGGATCTAACTATGGCTACACCTTC. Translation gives CASSLDTGSNYGYTF.

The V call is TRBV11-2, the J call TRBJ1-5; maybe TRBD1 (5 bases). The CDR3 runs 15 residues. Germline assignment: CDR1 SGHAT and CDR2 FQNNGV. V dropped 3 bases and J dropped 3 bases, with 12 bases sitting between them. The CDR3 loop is CASSFGGEPNQPQHF. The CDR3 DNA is TGTGCCAGCAGCTTTGGGGGGGAGCCCAATCAGCCCCAGCATTTT.

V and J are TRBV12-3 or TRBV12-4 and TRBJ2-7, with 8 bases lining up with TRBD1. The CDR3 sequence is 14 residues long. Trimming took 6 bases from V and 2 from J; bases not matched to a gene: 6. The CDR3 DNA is TGTGCCAGCAGACAAGCGGACAGGGCCTACGAGCAGTACTTC. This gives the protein CASRQADRAYEQYF.

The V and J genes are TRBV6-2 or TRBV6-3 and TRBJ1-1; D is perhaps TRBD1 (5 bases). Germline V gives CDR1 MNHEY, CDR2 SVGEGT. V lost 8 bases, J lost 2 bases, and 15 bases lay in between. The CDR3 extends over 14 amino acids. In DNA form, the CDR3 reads TGTGCCAGCGGACTACTTGGGGGAAACACTGAAGCTTTCTTT. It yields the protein CASGLLGGNTEAFF.

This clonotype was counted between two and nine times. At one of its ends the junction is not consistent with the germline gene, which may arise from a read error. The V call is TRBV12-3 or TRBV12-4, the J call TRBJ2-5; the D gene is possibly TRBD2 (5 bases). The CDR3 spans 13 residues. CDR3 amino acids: CASHLEGPESQYF. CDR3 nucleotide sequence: TGTGCCAGCCACCTTGAGGGCCCAGAGAGCCAGTACTTC.

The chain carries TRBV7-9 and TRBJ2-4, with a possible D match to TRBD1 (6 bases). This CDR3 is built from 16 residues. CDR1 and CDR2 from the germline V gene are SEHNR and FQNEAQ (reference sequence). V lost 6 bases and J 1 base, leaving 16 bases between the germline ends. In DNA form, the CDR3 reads TGTGCCAGCAGACCACCTCTCCAGGGGGCCAAAAACATTCAGTACTTC. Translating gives CASRPPLQGAKNIQYF.

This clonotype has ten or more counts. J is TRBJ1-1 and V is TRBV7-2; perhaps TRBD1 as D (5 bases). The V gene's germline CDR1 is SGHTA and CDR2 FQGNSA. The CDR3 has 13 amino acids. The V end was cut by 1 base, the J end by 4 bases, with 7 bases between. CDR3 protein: CASSLGGTTEAFF. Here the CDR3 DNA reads TGTGCCAGCAGCTTAGGGGGGACCACTGAAGCTTTCTTT.

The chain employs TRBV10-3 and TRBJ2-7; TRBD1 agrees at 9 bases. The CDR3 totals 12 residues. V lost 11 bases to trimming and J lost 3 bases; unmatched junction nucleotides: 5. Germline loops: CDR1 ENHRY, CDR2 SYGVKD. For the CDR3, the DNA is TGTGCCGCCCGGGACAGGGACTACGAGCAGTACTTC. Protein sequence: CAARDRDYEQYF.

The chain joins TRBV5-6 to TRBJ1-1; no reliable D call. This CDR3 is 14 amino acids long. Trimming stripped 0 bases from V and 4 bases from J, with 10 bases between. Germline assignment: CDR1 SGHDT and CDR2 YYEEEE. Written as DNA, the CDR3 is TGTGCCAGCAGCTTGGTCGGCAGGTTCACTGAAGCTTTCTTT. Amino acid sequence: CASSLVGRFTEAFF.

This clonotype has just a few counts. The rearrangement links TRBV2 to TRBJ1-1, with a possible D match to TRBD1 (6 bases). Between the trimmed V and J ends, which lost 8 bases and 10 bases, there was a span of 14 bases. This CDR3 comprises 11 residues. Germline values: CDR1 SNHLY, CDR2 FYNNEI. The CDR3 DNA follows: TGTGCCAGCGCTACGGGGACAAGAGCTTTCTTT. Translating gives CASATGTRAFF.

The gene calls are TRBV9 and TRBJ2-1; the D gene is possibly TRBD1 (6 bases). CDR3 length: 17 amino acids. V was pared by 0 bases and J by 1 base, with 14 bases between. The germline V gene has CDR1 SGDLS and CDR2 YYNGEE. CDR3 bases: TGTGCCAGCAGCGTAGGGGGGCTGAGGATTTCCTACAATGAGCAGTTCTTC. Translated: CASSVGGLRISYNEQFF.

This CDR3 is CSALRAPAFCDQPQHF. Written as DNA, the CDR3 is TGCAGCGCCCTCAGGGCCCCGGCCTTCTGCGATCAGCCCCAGCATTTT. The rearrangement uses TRBV29-1 and TRBJ1-5; the D gene is possibly TRBD1 (5 bases). V lost 7 bases and J lost 5, with 24 bases in between. The V gene's germline CDR1 is SQVTM and CDR2 ANQGSEA. This CDR3 has 16 residues.

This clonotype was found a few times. CDR3 bases: TGCGCCAGCAGCCAGTTACCGAACACTGAAGCTTTCTTT. It codes for CASSQLPNTEAFF. The V call is TRBV5-1, the J call TRBJ1-1; D not certain. The CDR3 length is 13 residues. V dropped 4 bases and J dropped 1 base, with 8 bases sitting between them. Germline CDR1 and CDR2: SGHRS and YFSETQ.

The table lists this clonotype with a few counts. In nucleotides, the CDR3 is TGTGCCACCAGTGAACAGGGGGCTTTTTTCTTC. It specifies CATSEQGAFFF. This chain uses TRBV24-1 with TRBJ2-1; TRBD1 matches at 9 bases. Germline CDR1 reads KGHDR; CDR2 reads SFDVKD. Trimming cost V 4 bases and J 16 bases; bases outside gene matches: 4. There are 11 residues in the CDR3.

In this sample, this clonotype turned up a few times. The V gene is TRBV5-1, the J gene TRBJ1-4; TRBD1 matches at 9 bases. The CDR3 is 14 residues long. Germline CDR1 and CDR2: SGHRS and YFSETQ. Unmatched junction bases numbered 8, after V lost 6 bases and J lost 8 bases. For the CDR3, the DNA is TGCGCCAGCAACCTACAGGGGGCTGGAGAAAAACTGTTTTTT. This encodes CASNLQGAGEKLFF. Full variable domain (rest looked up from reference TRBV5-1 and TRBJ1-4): KAGVTQTPRYLIKTRGQQVTLSCSPISGHRSVSWYQQTPGQGLQFLFEYFSETQRNKGNFPGRFSGRQFSNSRSEMNVSTLELGDSALYLCASNLQGAGEKLFFGSGTQLSVL.

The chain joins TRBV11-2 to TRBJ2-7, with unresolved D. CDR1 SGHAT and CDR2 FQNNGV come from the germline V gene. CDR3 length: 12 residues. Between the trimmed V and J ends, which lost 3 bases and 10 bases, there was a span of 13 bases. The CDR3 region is CASSLLSYLQYF. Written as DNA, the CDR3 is TGTGCCAGCAGCTTGCTTTCGTATCTTCAGTACTTC.

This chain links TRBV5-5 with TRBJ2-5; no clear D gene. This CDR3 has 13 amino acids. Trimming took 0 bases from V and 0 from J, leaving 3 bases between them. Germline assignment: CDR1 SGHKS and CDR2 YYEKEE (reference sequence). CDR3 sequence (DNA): TGTGCCAGCAGCTTGGAACACCAAGAGACCCAGTACTTC. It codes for CASSLEHQETQYF.

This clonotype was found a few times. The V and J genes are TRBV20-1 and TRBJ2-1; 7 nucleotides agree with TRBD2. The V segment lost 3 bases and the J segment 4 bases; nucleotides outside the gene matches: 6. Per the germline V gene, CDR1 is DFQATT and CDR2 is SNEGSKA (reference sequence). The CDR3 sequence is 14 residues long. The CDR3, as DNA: TGCAGTGCTAGCGGGAGGTCTTATTACAATGAGCAGTTCTTC. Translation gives CSASGRSYYNEQFF.

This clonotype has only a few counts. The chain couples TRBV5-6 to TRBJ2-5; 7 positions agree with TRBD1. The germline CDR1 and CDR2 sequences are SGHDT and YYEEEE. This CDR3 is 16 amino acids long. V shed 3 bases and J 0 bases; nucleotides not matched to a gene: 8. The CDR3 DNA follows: TGTGCCAGCAGCTGGGGGCCGGACAGGCACCAAGAGACCCAGTACTTC. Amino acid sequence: CASSWGPDRHQETQYF.

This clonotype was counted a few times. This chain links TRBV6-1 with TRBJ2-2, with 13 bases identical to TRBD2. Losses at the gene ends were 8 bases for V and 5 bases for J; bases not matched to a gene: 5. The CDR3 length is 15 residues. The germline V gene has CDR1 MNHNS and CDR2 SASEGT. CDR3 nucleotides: TGTGCCAGCGGGTCGGGACTAGCGGGAACCGGGGAGCTGTTTTTT. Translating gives CASGSGLAGTGELFF.

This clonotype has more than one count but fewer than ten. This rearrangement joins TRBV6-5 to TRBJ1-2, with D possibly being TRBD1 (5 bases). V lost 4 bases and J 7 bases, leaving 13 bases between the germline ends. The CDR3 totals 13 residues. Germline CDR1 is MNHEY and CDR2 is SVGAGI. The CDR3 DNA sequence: TGTGCCAGCAGTTTCGGGGCCGTCGCTGGCTACACCTTC. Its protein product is CASSFGAVAGYTF.

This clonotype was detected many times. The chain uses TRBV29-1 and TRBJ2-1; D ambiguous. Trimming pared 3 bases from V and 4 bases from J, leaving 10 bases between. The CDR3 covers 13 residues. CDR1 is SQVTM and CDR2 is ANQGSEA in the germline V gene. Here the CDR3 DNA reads TGCAGCGTTGATAGGGAAAGGTACAATGAGCAGTTCTTC. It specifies CSVDRERYNEQFF.

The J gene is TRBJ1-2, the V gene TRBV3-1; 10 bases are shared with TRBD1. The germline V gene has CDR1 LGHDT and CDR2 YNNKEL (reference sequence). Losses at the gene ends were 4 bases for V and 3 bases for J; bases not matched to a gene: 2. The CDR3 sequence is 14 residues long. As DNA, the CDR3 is TGTGCCAGCAGCCCGGACAGGGGGGACTATGGCTACACCTTC. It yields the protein CASSPDRGDYGYTF. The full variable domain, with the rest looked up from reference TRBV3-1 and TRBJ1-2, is DTAVSQTPKYLVTQMGNDKSIKCEQNLGHDTMYWYKQDSKKFLKIMFSYNNKELIINETVPNRFSPKSPDKAHLNLHINSLELGDSAVYFCASSPDRGDYGYTFGSGTRLTVV.

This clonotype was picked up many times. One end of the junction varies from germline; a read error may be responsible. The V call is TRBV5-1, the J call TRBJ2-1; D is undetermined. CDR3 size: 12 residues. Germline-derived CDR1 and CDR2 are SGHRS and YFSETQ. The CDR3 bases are TGTGCCAGCAGTCTACCCTACAATGAGCAGTTCTTC. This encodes CASSLPYNEQFF.

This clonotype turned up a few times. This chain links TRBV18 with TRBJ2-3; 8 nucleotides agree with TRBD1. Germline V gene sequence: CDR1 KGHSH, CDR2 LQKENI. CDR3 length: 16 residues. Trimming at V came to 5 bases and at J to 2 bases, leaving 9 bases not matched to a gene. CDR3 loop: CASSSGQGTLTDTQYF. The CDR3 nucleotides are TGTGCCAGCTCATCTGGACAGGGAACCCTCACAGATACGCAGTATTTT.

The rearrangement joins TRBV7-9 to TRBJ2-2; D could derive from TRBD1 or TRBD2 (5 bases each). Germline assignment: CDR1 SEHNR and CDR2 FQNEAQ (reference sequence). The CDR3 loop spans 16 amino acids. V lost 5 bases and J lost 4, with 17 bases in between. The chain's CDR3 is CASSPLSLGTTGELFF. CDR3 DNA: TGTGCCAGCAGCCCGCTTAGTCTCGGGACCACCGGGGAGCTGTTTTTT.

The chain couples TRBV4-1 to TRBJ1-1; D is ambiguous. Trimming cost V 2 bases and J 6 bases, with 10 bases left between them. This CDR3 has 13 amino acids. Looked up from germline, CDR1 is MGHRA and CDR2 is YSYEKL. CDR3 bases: TGCGCCAGCAGCCAACATAGCACCCCTGAAGCTTTCTTT. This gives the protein CASSQHSTPEAFF.

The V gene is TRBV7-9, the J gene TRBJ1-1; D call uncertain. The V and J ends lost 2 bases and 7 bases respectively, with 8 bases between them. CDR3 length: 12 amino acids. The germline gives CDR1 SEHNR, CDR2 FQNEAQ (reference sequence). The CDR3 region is CASSLTGDEAFF. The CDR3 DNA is TGTGCCAGCAGCTTAACTGGGGATGAAGCTTTCTTT.

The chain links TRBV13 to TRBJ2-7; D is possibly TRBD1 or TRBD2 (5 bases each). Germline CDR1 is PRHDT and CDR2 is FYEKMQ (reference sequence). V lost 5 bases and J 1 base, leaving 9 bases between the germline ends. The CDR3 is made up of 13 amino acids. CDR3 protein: CASSTRQSYEQYF. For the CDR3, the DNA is TGTGCCAGCAGCACTAGACAGTCCTACGAGCAGTACTTC.